The 15 T cell receptor beta chains presented below share a single source sample, sequenced in a study of vaccination effects on CD4 cells after COVID-19. Generated by immunoSEQ multiplex PCR, the TCRdb table keeps only in-frame clones and is missing some. In the table there are under 80,000 clones, 78% of which are singletons. Using viral peptide pools, the ViraFEST assay grew out antigen-specific CD4+ T cells prior to sequencing. Following culture for around 9 days, CD4+ T cells were isolated. Nucleocapsid antibodies stayed negative before and after vaccination, showing no earlier SARS-CoV-2 infection. For these TCRs, the target antigens are not known. The sample was CD4+ T cells from PBMCs cultured with SARS-CoV-2 spike peptides, taken before COVID-19 vaccination. These receptor sequences come from a human donor who received a COVID-19 vaccine.

This chain joins TRBV5-4 and TRBJ2-1; 10 nucleotides match TRBD1. CDR3 length: 16 amino acids. Germline assignment: CDR1 SGHNT and CDR2 YYREEE (reference sequence). Trimming took 2 bases from V and 9 from J; bases not matched to a gene: 11. CDR3 region: CASSLAGTGVLGEQFF. In nucleotides, the CDR3 is TGTGCCAGCAGCTTAGCAGGGACAGGGGTATTGGGTGAGCAGTTCTTC.

The CDR3, as DNA: TGTGCCAGCAGTTACTCAGGGCCGGGGAGTCAGCCCCAGCATTTT. Encoded protein: CASSYSGPGSQPQHF. V gene TRBV6-2 or TRBV6-3 combines with J gene TRBJ1-5; no reliable D call. V lost 0 bases and J lost 6, with 12 bases in between. The CDR3 contains 15 residues. In germline, CDR1 is MNHEY, CDR2 SVGEGT.

CDR3 in amino acids: CASSYPSQETQYF. The CDR3 DNA follows: TGTGCCAGCAGTTACCCGAGCCAAGAGACCCAGTACTTC. This chain uses TRBV6-6 with TRBJ2-5; D unresolved. Trimming left V 2 bases short and J 1 base short, with 5 bases between. The CDR3 is 13 residues long. The germline CDR1 and CDR2 sequences are MNHNY and SVGAGI (reference sequence).

The chain has TRBV18 and TRBJ2-5; tentatively, D is TRBD1 (6 bases). The germline V gene encodes CDR1 KGHSH and CDR2 LQKENI. V lost 3 bases and J 1 base, leaving 12 bases between the germline ends. The CDR3 totals 15 residues. The CDR3 here is CASSPGAGFQETQYF. CDR3 DNA sequence: TGTGCCAGCTCACCGGGGGCAGGGTTCCAAGAGACCCAGTACTTC.

DNA for the CDR3: TGTGCCAGCAGCCCCAGTGAGGGGCGCACAGATACGCAGTATTTT. It yields the protein CASSPSEGRTDTQYF. J is TRBJ2-3 and V is TRBV9; D could derive from TRBD1 or TRBD2 (5 bases each). The CDR3 extends over 15 amino acids. The V and J ends lost 4 bases and 1 base respectively, with 13 bases between them. CDR1 and CDR2 (germline): SGDLS, YYNGEE. Supplemented by reference TRBV9 and TRBJ2-3, the full variable domain reads DSGVTQTPKHLITATGQRVTLRCSPRSGDLSVYWYQQSLDQGLQFLIQYYNGEERAKGNILERFSAQQFPDLHSELNLSSLELGDSALYFCASSPSEGRTDTQYFGPGTRLTVL.

The V gene is TRBV7-2, the J gene TRBJ2-7; no clear D. Trimming removed 0 bases at V and 2 bases at J, with 11 bases between. Germline V lookup: CDR1 SGHTA, CDR2 FQGNSA. CDR3 length: 15 residues. The CDR3 region has the DNA TGTGCCAGCAGCTTAGCCGGTGGAGTCGCCTACGAGCAGTACGTC. Translation: CASSLAGGVAYEQYV.

V and J are TRBV4-1 and TRBJ1-4, with D possibly matching TRBD1 (5 bases). Trimming took off 4 bases at V and 3 bases at J, with 9 bases between the two ends. The CDR3 has 14 residues. The V gene's germline CDR1 is MGHRA and CDR2 YSYEKL. The CDR3 DNA sequence: TGCGCCAGCAGCCGGGTGGGACCTAATGAAAAACTGTTTTTT. Protein: CASSRVGPNEKLFF.

The chain uses TRBV5-1 and TRBJ2-3; 7 positions agree with TRBD2. The CDR3 sequence is 16 residues long. Unmatched junction bases numbered 8, after V lost 0 bases and J lost 4 bases. Per germline, CDR1 SGHRS and CDR2 YFSETQ. CDR3 sequence: CASSLEGSGPADTQYF. Here the CDR3 DNA reads TGCGCCAGCAGCTTGGAGGGTAGCGGGCCCGCAGATACGCAGTATTTT.

The V call is TRBV3-1 (or the pseudogene TRBV3-2), the J call TRBJ1-3; no clear D. The V end was cut by 0 bases, the J end by 0 bases, with 12 bases between. The CDR3 is made up of 17 amino acids. Looked up from germline, CDR1 is LGHDT and CDR2 is YNNKEL (reference sequence). The CDR3, as DNA: TGTGCCAGCAGCCAAGAATGGGGTACAGACTCTGGAAACACCATATATTTT. Translation gives CASSQEWGTDSGNTIYF.

V and J are TRBV2 and TRBJ2-2; 13 bases fit TRBD2. Germline V gene lookup returns CDR1 SNHLY and CDR2 FYNNEI. CDR3 length equals 17 residues. V was pared by 6 bases and J by 2 bases, with 6 bases of the junction left unmatched. The CDR3 DNA is TGTGCCAGCAGCGGAGGACTAGCGGGGGCCAACACCGGGGAGCTGTTTTTT. It encodes CASSGGLAGANTGELFF.

The chain joins TRBV24-1 to TRBJ2-7, with TRBD1 matching over 10 bases. The CDR3 runs to 19 residues. Trimming took 5 bases from V and 6 from J; bases not matched to a gene: 21. Germline CDR1 reads KGHDR; CDR2 reads SFDVKD. The CDR3: CATSVPPPGTGDPSPEQYV. The CDR3 DNA reads TGTGCCACCAGTGTCCCTCCTCCCGGGACAGGGGACCCTAGTCCCGAGCAGTACGTC.

The rearrangement joins TRBV6-4 to TRBJ1-5; D may be TRBD1 (6 bases). Germline CDR1 MRHNA, CDR2 SNTAGT. This CDR3 is built from 14 residues. The V end lost 3 bases, the J end lost 7 bases, and 13 bases lay between the germline ends. CDR3 sequence reads: CASSDTTGGQPQHF. For the CDR3, the DNA is TGTGCCAGCAGTGATACGACAGGAGGCCAGCCCCAGCATTTT.

The V call is TRBV29-1, the J call TRBJ1-2; D might be TRBD1 (6 bases). V gave up 0 bases and J gave up 7 bases, with 9 bases separating them. This CDR3 is 12 amino acids long. Germline-derived CDR1 and CDR2 are SQVTM and ANQGSEA. CDR3 amino acids: CSVEEQGRGYTF. CDR3 coding DNA: TGCAGCGTTGAAGAACAGGGTCGTGGCTACACCTTC.

The CDR3 loop is CASSELGIGGSPLHF. In DNA form, the CDR3 reads TGTGCCAGCAGTGAATTAGGCATTGGAGGATCACCCCTCCACTTT. The J gene is TRBJ1-6, the V gene TRBV2; D uncertain. Looked up from germline, CDR1 is SNHLY and CDR2 is FYNNEI. V was pared by 2 bases and J by 10 bases, with 15 bases between. This CDR3 is built from 15 residues.

This clone appeared a few times. The chain recombines TRBV6-2 or TRBV6-3 with TRBJ1-1; TRBD1 agrees at 8 bases. The CDR3 is 17 amino acids. The V segment lost 6 bases and the J segment 0 bases; nucleotides outside the gene matches: 12. CDR1 is MNHEY and CDR2 is SVGEGT in the germline V gene. CDR3 nucleotide sequence: TGTGCCAGCAGCAAATTCCCAGGGGGCAGGTTGAACACTGAAGCTTTCTTT. This codes for CASSKFPGGRLNTEAFF.